This record covers a single T cell receptor beta chain. CDR1 and CDR2 from the germline V gene are LGHNA and YNFKEQ. V was pared by 0 bases and J by 6 bases, with 15 bases between. This CDR3 is 16 amino acids long. The data belong to a study of T-cell reconstitution after alpha-beta-depleted transplantation in children. Unique molecular identifiers were used to barcode this TCRbeta library. One entry per CDR3 protein results from TCRdb running MiXCR on the PCR reads. The sample carries about 210,000 distinct CDR3 sequences, around a sixth recorded once. The material sequenced was PBMCs, mostly from graft donor cells, taken 360 days after TCRalphabeta/CD19-depleted stem cell transplant. This clonotype was sampled from a male patient between 2 and 15 years old who had a stem cell transplant for acute lymphoblastic leukemia, so the T cells may come from the graft donor. The chain employs TRBV4-2 and TRBJ1-5; tentative D call: TRBD1 (6 bases). CDR3 in DNA: TGTGCCAGCAGCCAAGATTACAGGGAGGCGATTCAGCCCCAGCATTTT. As protein: CASSQDYREAIQPQHF.